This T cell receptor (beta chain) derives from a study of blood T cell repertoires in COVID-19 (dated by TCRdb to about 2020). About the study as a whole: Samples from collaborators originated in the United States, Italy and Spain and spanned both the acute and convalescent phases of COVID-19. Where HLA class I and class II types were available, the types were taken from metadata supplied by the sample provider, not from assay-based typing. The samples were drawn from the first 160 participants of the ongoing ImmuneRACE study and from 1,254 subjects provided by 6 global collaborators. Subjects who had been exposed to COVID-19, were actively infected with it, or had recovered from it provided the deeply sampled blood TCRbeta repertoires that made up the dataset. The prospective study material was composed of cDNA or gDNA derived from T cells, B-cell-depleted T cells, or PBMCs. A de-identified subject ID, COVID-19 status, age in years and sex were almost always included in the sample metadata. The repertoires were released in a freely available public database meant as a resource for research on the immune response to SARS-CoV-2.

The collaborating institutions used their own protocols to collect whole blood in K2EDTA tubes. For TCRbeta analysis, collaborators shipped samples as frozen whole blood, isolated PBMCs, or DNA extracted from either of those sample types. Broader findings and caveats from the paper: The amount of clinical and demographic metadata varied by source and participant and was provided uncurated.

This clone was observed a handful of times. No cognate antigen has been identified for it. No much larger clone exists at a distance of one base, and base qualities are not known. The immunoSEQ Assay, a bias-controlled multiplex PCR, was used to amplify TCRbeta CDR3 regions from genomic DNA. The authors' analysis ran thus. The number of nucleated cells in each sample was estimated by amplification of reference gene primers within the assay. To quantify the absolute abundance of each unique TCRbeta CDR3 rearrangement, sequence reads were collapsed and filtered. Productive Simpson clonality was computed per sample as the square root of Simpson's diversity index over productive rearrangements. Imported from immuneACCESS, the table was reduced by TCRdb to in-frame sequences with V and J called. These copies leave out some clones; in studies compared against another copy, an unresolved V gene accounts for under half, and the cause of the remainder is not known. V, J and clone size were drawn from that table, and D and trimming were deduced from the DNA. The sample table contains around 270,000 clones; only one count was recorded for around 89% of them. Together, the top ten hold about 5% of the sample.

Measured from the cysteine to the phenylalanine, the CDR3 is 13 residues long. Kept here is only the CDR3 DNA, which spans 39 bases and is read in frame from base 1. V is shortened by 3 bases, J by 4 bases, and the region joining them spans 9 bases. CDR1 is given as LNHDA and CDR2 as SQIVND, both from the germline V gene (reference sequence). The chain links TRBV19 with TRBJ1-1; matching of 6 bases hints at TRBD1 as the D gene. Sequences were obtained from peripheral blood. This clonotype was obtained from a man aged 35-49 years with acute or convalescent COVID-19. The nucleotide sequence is TGTGCCAGTAGTATCGGGACATCCACTGAAGCTTTCTTT. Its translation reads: CASSIGTSTEAFF.